Described below is a single T cell receptor beta chain sequence and its context. Its antigen specificity is not known. No base quality values were provided; no much bigger clone lies one nucleotide off. The donors were healthy, HIV-negative adults who had no recently reported acute infections or vaccinations. Every donor was a Caucasian adult living in Nashville, Tennessee, USA. Magnetic negative selection was used to enrich CD4+ T cells, after which naive cells were positively selected on CD45RA and the negative fraction became the memory subset. Blood was obtained by leukapheresis, after which PBMCs were separated by Ficoll-Histopaque density gradient centrifugation and cryopreserved in liquid nitrogen vapor phase. Purity and quantity of every magnetically sorted T cell population were checked by analytical flow cytometry. From each sorted fraction, genomic DNA was isolated and quantified by UV absorbance on a Nanodrop 2000c.

Using the deep immunoSEQ assay, TCR CDR3 regions were amplified from genomic DNA by multiplex PCR. Extracted genomic DNA from each cell subset was distributed evenly across all wells of several immunoSEQ 96-well plates, and each plate was treated as a replicate. Each replicate PCR for sorted subsets received about 200 ng genomic DNA, equal to about 29,000 T cell genomes. The purified libraries were quantified using a Qubit 3.0 fluorometer, sized with a Bioanalyzer 2100, and then quantified again using the KAPA Library Quantification kit. A separate single-read 150-cycle Illumina NextSeq 550 flow cell was used to sequence each immunoSEQ 96-well plate. In the authors' own workflow: Because only junctional sequences without quality scores were contained in the immunoSEQ output, filtering matching that applied to full-length reads could not be performed. To assign V/J genes and CDR3, sequences were annotated using PyIR, a Python wrapper for IgBLAST v1.9, with IMGT germline references. Reads were removed for weak V/J assignments (E-value above 1e-6), missing CDR3, stop codons, out-of-frame junctions, or ambiguous translated residues. A V3J clonotype was defined by an identical inferred V gene, J gene, and CDR3 amino acid sequence. Percentage overlap between repertoires was computed as shared unique clonotypes divided by the size of the smaller repertoire. Repertoire richness was assessed with RTK rarefaction, the Chao1 estimator, and Recon v2.1 estimates of unobserved clonotypes. Generation probabilities were computed with OLGA for all TCRbeta clonotypes obtained by the gDNA method from several donors. The clones in this table, taken by TCRdb from immuneACCESS, are in-frame only. Not every clone is retained; where verified, under half of the shortfall comes from an unresolved V gene, and the cause of the rest is unknown. The DNA gave D and trimming, while V, J and clone size come from that table. The sample table records around 990,000 clones; 70% to 85% of these occur just once. The biggest ten clones account for 0.89% of the sample.

This specimen comes from a study of shared clonotypes between healthy human individuals (dated by TCRdb to between 2020 and 2021). Regarding the research as a whole: The cohort included three men and a couple of women between 18 and 49 years of age. Per donor, three plates each were used for CD4 naive and CD4 memory, two for CD8 naive, and one for CD8 memory. To increase sequencing depth and limit assay-specific biases, TCR repertoire library preparation and sequencing were carried out by different laboratories using diverse techniques. Each donor's leukapheresis produced roughly between roughly 0.85 and 10 billion PBMCs. Blood TCR repertoires of five healthy adults were deeply sequenced to estimate repertoire size and the extent of clonotype sharing between individuals.

Overall study outcomes, separate from this receptor: Pairwise subsampling led to the expectation that sequencing depth would affect the degree of clonotype sharing among donors. Naive subsets generally had larger estimated clonotype richness than memory subsets. The small number of donors limited the genetic and exposure-history diversity represented. Sampling was restricted to blood, and TCR repertoires in tissue are likely to differ from TCR repertoires in blood. Even with the large sequencing depth, rarefaction of the sorted-subset datasets indicated that sequencing was incomplete. Clonotypes shared by all four sorted-subset donors showed higher generation probabilities than non-shared clonotypes. Sharing across four donors was observed for around 5% of naive CD4, around 3.5% of naive CD8, over 2% of memory CD4, and around 0.42% of memory CD8 clonotypes.

Trimming takes 2 bases from V and 0 bases from J, and the germline ends sit 9 bases apart. CDR1 and CDR2 are drawn from the germline V gene: SGDLS, YYNGEE. The CDR3, from cysteine to phenylalanine, totals 15 residues. The DNA shown is the 45-base CDR3, in frame from base 1. The receptor was isolated from a man aged 18 to 35 in good health. Some clones in this sample may be carry-over from other donors' samples. This receptor chain uses TRBV9 and TRBJ1-3; the D region possibly corresponds to TRBD1 (6 bases align). Sequenced sample: memory CD4+ T cells from PBMCs. The meaning of the sample's cell subset or site label: CD45RA-negative fraction. The CDR3 is CASSVDSLSGNTIYF. The base sequence is TGTGCCAGCAGCGTGGACAGCCTCTCTGGAAACACCATATATTTT.